This T cell receptor beta chain was recorded in a study of shared clonotypes between healthy human individuals. This CDR3 is built from 15 residues. Looked up from germline, CDR1 is MNHNY and CDR2 is SVGAGI (reference sequence). Trimming cost V 4 bases and J 3 bases; bases outside gene matches: 5. Some clones are missing from TCRdb's copy, which holds only in-frame ones; the method was immunoSEQ multiplex PCR. Among about 2.4 million clones listed, 85% to 95% were seen once. The receptor's source is a man aged 18 to 30 in good health. The V gene is TRBV6-6, the J gene TRBJ2-1; 8 bases are a match to TRBD2. The sequenced sample consisted of naive CD4+ T cells sorted from blood. Subset of the sample: CD45RA+ positively selected. The CDR3 spells CASSFTGTSYNEQFF. CDR3 DNA: TGTGCCAGCAGTTTCACCGGGACTAGCTACAATGAGCAGTTCTTC.